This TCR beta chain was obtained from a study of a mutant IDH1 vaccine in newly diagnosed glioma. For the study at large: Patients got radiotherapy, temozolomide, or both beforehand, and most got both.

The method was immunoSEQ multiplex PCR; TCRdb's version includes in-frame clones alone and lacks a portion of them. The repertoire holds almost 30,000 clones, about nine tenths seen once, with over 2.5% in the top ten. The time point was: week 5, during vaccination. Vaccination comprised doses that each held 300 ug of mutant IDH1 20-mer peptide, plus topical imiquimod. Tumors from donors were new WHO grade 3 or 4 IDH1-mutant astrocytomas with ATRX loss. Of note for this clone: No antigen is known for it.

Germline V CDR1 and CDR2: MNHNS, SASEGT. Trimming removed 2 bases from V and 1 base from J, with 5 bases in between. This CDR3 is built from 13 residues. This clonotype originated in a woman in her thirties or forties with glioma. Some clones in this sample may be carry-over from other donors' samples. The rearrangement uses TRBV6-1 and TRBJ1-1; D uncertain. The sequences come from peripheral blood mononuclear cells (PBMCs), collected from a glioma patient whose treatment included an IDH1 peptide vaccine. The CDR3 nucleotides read TGTGCCAGCAGTGAAAATGGGAACACTGAAGCTTTCTTT. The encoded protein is CASSENGNTEAFF.